The clone carrying this T cell receptor beta chain turned up a few times. V lost 7 bases, J lost 6 bases, and 6 bases stayed unmatched. Germline CDR1 reads MNHEY; CDR2 reads SVGEGT. This CDR3 is built from 13 residues. This sample stems from a study of T cells after yellow fever vaccination. Each CDR3 protein gets one entry after TCRdb re-called the 5' RACE reads with MiXCR. In the table there are 85,000 to 100,000 distinct CDR3 sequences, approximately 5.5% of which are singletons. The TCR originated in a man between 18 and 35 years old who received the YFV17D yellow fever vaccine. The material sequenced was CD8+ T cells sorted from PBMCs, taken 10 days after the yellow fever booster vaccination. V is TRBV6-2 or TRBV6-3 and J is TRBJ2-1, with 7 bases aligning to TRBD1. The CDR3 DNA sequence: TGTGCCAGCACACAGGGGTTAGGCAATGAGCAGTTCTTC. This translates into CASTQGLGNEQFF.